What follows describes a single T cell receptor beta chain. Its antigen is unknown. The entry originates in a study of shared clonotypes between healthy human individuals. Study conclusions and caveats: Sampling involved blood alone; tissue repertoires likely differ. Researchers found naive subsets generally carried larger estimated richness than memory subsets.

Once extracted for a subset, genomic DNA was divided evenly among several immunoSEQ plates. Clones were read by immunoSEQ multiplex PCR, and TCRdb kept only the in-frame ones, dropping some. The sample carries around 2,000,000 clones, 90% to 95% recorded once. The naive CD8 subset, CD45RO-negative cells positively selected for CCR7, excluded terminally differentiated effector memory CD45RA+ cells. Trimming shortened V by 6 bases and J by 6 bases, and 15 bases separated the two germline ends. CDR3 length: 13 residues. Looked up from germline, CDR1 is WNHNN and CDR2 is SYGVQD (reference sequence). The sample consisted of naive CD8+ T cells from PBMCs. This sequence was found in a man aged 18 to 29 in good health. Some clones in this sample may be carry-over from other donors' samples. The chain employs TRBV10-1 and TRBJ2-7; D is unresolved. The CDR3 region is CASSPAIVREQYF. The CDR3 region has the DNA TGCGCCAGCAGCCCGGCGATAGTACGCGAGCAGTACTTC.